Shown below are 32 T cell receptor beta chains from a single sample sequenced in a study of post-analysis software for immune sequencing data (dated by TCRdb to the mid-2010s). Findings and caveats that apply to the study as a whole: Significantly higher frequencies in patients than in controls were found for a few TRBV segments, including TRBV5-6, TRBV5-1 and TRBV20-1.

These receptors lack a known antigen. Library construction relied on PCR. Sequencer: Illumina HiSeq 2500. To reduce PCR and sequencing biases, unique molecular identifiers were built into the TCR beta cDNA libraries. TCRdb's own reprocessing of the public reads used fastp at Q25 and MiXCR and kept productive beta chains. Every distinct CDR3 protein forms one entry, paired with its most common genes and DNA. The sample table contains about 460,000 distinct CDR3 sequences; only one count was recorded for around 40% of them. Jointly, the top ten make up 9% to 14% of the sample. The sequencing sample was made of blood. These receptors were obtained from a girl aged 10-17 years with multiple sclerosis.

This chain connects TRBV12-3 or TRBV12-4 to TRBJ1-2; D is unclear. V was pared by 0 bases and J by 0 bases, with 8 bases between. The CDR3 has 15 residues. The CDR3 loop is CASSLAEGSNYGYTF. In DNA form, the CDR3 reads TGTGCCAGCAGTTTAGCGGAAGGCTCTAACTATGGCTACACCTTC.

This clonotype has only a few counts. This chain links TRBV10-1 with TRBJ1-2; 9 bases agree with TRBD1. The junction had 3 bases not matched to a gene; V was cut back by 0 bases and J by 7 bases. This CDR3 comprises 14 residues. Germline CDR1 reads WNHNN; CDR2 reads SYGVQD (reference sequence). The CDR3 loop reads CASSESPGQGGYTF. Written as DNA, the CDR3 is TGCGCCAGCAGTGAGTCGCCGGGACAGGGTGGCTACACCTTC.

The chain has TRBV5-6 and TRBJ2-5; TRBD1 agrees at 8 bases. The J call is doubtful: the DNA matches TRBJ2-7 better. CDR3 length: 14 amino acids. Germline V gene sequence: CDR1 SGHDT, CDR2 YYEEEE. The chain's CDR3 is CASSSGTGFDEQYF. CDR3 nucleotide sequence: TGTGCCAGCAGCTCCGGGACAGGCTTCGACGAGCAGTACTTC.

This clonotype has just a few counts. In DNA form, the CDR3 reads TGTGCCAGCAGTTTGACAGGTGGGGTGGGCGAGCAGTACTTC. The encoded protein is CASSLTGGVGEQYF. The rearrangement joins TRBV7-2 to TRBJ2-7; possible D gene TRBD1, 6 bases. The CDR3 sequence is 14 residues long. V lost 6 bases to trimming and J lost 6 bases, with 18 bases between them. From germline, CDR1 is SGHTA and CDR2 FQGNSA.

The J gene is TRBJ2-1, the V gene TRBV20-1; 7 nucleotides line up with TRBD2. The CDR3 has 10 amino acids. Unmatched junction bases numbered 4, after V lost 4 bases and J lost 13 bases. Germline-derived CDR1 and CDR2 are DFQATT and SNEGSKA (reference sequence). For the CDR3, the DNA is TGCAGTGCTACGCGGGAGTCTCAGTTCTTC. Its protein is CSATRESQFF.

The chain is built from TRBV6-1 and TRBJ2-7; TRBD1 matches at 8 bases. CDR1 is MNHNS and CDR2 is SASEGT in the germline V gene. The CDR3 has 15 amino acids. The junction had 9 bases not matched to a gene; V was cut back by 2 bases and J by 6 bases. This CDR3 is CASSETYRGEVEQYF. Written as DNA, the CDR3 is TGTGCCAGCAGTGAAACGTACAGGGGGGAAGTCGAGCAGTACTTC.

This clonotype has more than one count but fewer than ten. The chain is built from TRBV5-6 and TRBJ2-1; the D gene is possibly TRBD2 (6 bases). Trimming left V 4 bases short and J 10 bases short, with 15 bases between. The CDR3 sequence is 13 residues long. CDR1 and CDR2 (germline): SGHDT, YYEEEE. DNA for the CDR3: TGTGCCAGCAGCCCTAGCGCGATTCGGGAGCAGTTCTTC. This codes for CASSPSAIREQFF.

This chain links TRBV24-1 with TRBJ2-7; D unclear. Trimming cost V 3 bases and J 7 bases, with 15 bases left between them. The CDR3 length is 14 residues. Per the germline V gene, CDR1 is KGHDR and CDR2 is SFDVKD. The CDR3 DNA sequence: TGTGCCACCAGTGATACCACATCCTACAATGAGCAGTACTTC. Translating it yields CATSDTTSYNEQYF.

This clonotype was observed a handful of times. The V and J genes are TRBV20-1 and TRBJ2-5; D unclear. V gave up 0 bases and J gave up 2 bases, with 13 bases separating them. The CDR3 totals 15 residues. Germline assignment: CDR1 DFQATT and CDR2 SNEGSKA (reference sequence). CDR3 amino acids: CSARESTDVQETQYF. The CDR3 DNA is TGCAGTGCTAGAGAAAGTACAGACGTACAAGAGACCCAGTACTTC.

J is TRBJ2-1 and V is TRBV7-3; maybe TRBD2 (5 bases). V lost 2 bases, J lost 6 bases, and 17 bases lay in between. The V gene's germline CDR1 is SGHTA and CDR2 FQGTGA. CDR3 length equals 16 residues. CDR3 sequence (DNA): TGTGCCAGCAGCTTAGGTAGGGTTCGAGAGGGCAATGAGCAGTTCTTC. Translating gives CASSLGRVREGNEQFF.

The chain recombines TRBV5-1 with TRBJ2-1; TRBD2 aligns across 8 bases. Germline-derived CDR1 and CDR2 are SGHRS and YFSETQ. Trimming took 4 bases from V and 8 from J; bases not matched to a gene: 14. This CDR3 comprises 16 residues. The CDR3 reads CASSSGTSRYPYEQFF. DNA of the CDR3: TGCGCCAGCAGCAGCGGGACTAGTCGGTATCCGTATGAGCAGTTCTTC.

The rearrangement links TRBV5-1 to TRBJ2-7; possibly TRBD2 for D (5 bases). Germline assignment: CDR1 SGHRS and CDR2 YFSETQ. Trimming pared 0 bases from V and 0 bases from J, leaving 7 bases between. This CDR3 spans 14 amino acids. The CDR3: CASSLVGNSYEQYF. The DNA of the CDR3 is TGCGCCAGCAGCTTGGTCGGGAACTCCTACGAGCAGTACTTC.

There are many counts of this clonotype. The J gene is TRBJ2-1, the V gene TRBV19; the D call may be TRBD1 or TRBD2 (5 bases each). CDR3 length: 16 amino acids. The V gene lost 7 bases and the J gene lost 0 bases, with 16 bases spanning the gap. Per the germline V gene, CDR1 is LNHDA and CDR2 is SQIVND (reference sequence). The DNA for the CDR3 is TGTGCCAGTATCGGGGCCCGATCGGGCTCCTACAATGAGCAGTTCTTC. It is translated as CASIGARSGSYNEQFF.

CDR3 coding DNA: TGTGCCAGCAACTTTGCACAGGGGGCGGGCTATGGCTACACCTTC. Its translation: CASNFAQGAGYGYTF. J is TRBJ1-2 and V is TRBV7-2; 9 nucleotides agree with TRBD1. CDR1 is SGHTA, CDR2 FQGNSA, per germline. CDR3 length: 15 amino acids. V lost 7 bases and J lost 4; bases outside the gene matches: 10.

The V gene is TRBV29-1, the J gene TRBJ2-7; 7 bases align to TRBD1. Germline CDR1 and CDR2: SQVTM and ANQGSEA. The length of the CDR3 is 12 residues. J gave up 2 bases and V 4 bases, and 2 bases lay outside the gene matches. The CDR3 reads CSVGDSTYEQYF. CDR3 sequence (DNA): TGCAGCGTTGGGGACAGCACCTACGAGCAGTACTTC.

V gene TRBV29-1 combines with J gene TRBJ1-1; D remains ambiguous. Trimming cost V 6 bases and J 1 base, with 18 bases left between them. Germline V CDR1 and CDR2: SQVTM, ANQGSEA. CDR3 size: 15 residues. CDR3 coding DNA: TGCAGCGTCATACGTACAGCTACTCCGAACACTGAAGCTTTCTTT. Translated, it gives CSVIRTATPNTEAFF.

The chain is built from TRBV19 and TRBJ2-1; tentatively, D is TRBD2 (5 bases). V lost 2 bases and J lost 7, with 18 bases in between. This CDR3 contains 16 residues. Germline loops: CDR1 LNHDA, CDR2 SQIVND (reference sequence). Here the CDR3 DNA reads TGTGCCAGTAGTATAAGCCAAAGCGGAGCAGGAAATGAGCAGTTCTTC. Translated, it gives CASSISQSGAGNEQFF.

This clonotype was observed a handful of times. The V gene is TRBV12-3 or TRBV12-4, the J gene TRBJ2-7, with D possibly matching TRBD2 (5 bases). The V end lost 2 bases, the J end lost 4 bases, and 12 bases lay between the germline ends. The CDR3 contains 14 residues. In DNA, the CDR3 is TGTGCCAGCAGTTTATTGGGAGTTGGGTACGAGCAGTACTTC. This encodes CASSLLGVGYEQYF.

This clonotype was picked up a small number of times. CDR3 protein: CASSNFRDSGTDTQYF. The CDR3 DNA reads as TGTGCCAGCAGTAACTTCCGGGACAGTGGCACAGATACGCAGTATTTT. This sequence joins TRBV28 and TRBJ2-3; 7 bases map to TRBD1. With 5 bases clipped from V and 1 base from J, the junction kept 9 bases outside the gene matches. The CDR3 runs 16 residues. Germline CDR1 is MDHEN and CDR2 is SYDVKM. The full variable domain, its missing parts supplied by reference TRBV28 and TRBJ2-3, is DVKVTQSSRYLVKRTGEKVFLECVQDMDHENMFWYRQDPGLGLRLIYFSYDVKMKEKGDIPEGYSVSREKKERFSLILESASTNQTSMYLCASSNFRDSGTDTQYFGPGTRLTVL.

The chain carries TRBV28 and TRBJ2-7; 9 bases are shared with TRBD1. Germline values: CDR1 MDHEN, CDR2 SYDVKM. This CDR3 is built from 14 residues. With V trimmed by 7 bases and J by 10 bases, 14 bases remained unmatched. In DNA, the CDR3 is TGTGCCAGCAAACCGGGACAGGGTCTACTGTACCAGTACTTC. The encoded protein is CASKPGQGLLYQYF.

This clonotype was picked up a small number of times. This sequence joins TRBV5-1 and TRBJ1-1, with unresolved D. The length of the CDR3 is 13 residues. V was trimmed by 0 bases and J by 3 bases, leaving 6 bases between them. CDR1 and CDR2 (germline): SGHRS, YFSETQ. The CDR3 coding sequence is TGCGCCAGCAGCTTGGGTTCTGACACTGAAGCTTTCTTT. Protein sequence: CASSLGSDTEAFF.

The chain uses TRBV6-2 or TRBV6-3 and TRBJ2-1; D not certain. Trimming removed 4 bases at V and 14 bases at J, with 12 bases between. The germline V gene encodes CDR1 MNHEY and CDR2 SVGEGT. The CDR3 sequence is 11 residues long. The CDR3 protein is CASSSSYLKFF. Here the CDR3 DNA reads TGTGCCAGCAGTTCAAGCTATCTGAAGTTCTTC.

V usage is TRBV28 and J usage is TRBJ2-7, with D unresolved. This CDR3 is 16 amino acids long. V gave up 2 bases and J gave up 1 base, with 15 bases separating them. In germline, CDR1 is MDHEN, CDR2 SYDVKM. The CDR3 DNA sequence: TGTGCCAGCAGTTTAAGGGCAAGGGTTGTTTCCTACGAGCAGTACTTC. Translated: CASSLRARVVSYEQYF.

The rearrangement uses TRBV5-6 and TRBJ2-3; TRBD1 aligns across 12 bases. Germline CDR1 SGHDT, CDR2 YYEEEE. The CDR3 totals 18 residues. V shed 7 bases, J shed 5 bases, and the junction held 17 bases outside the gene matches. CDR3 loop: CASASARDRGLTVDTQYF. The CDR3 DNA reads TGTGCCAGCGCTAGTGCCCGGGACAGGGGGCTCACTGTAGATACGCAGTATTTT.

This chain uses TRBV14 with TRBJ2-3; D is unclear. The V gene lost 4 bases and the J gene lost 4 bases, with 12 bases spanning the gap. CDR1 and CDR2 from the germline V gene are SGHDN and FVKESK. The CDR3 has 14 amino acids. The CDR3: CASSRDSTSDTQYF. DNA for the CDR3: TGTGCCAGCAGCCGCGATTCGACTTCAGATACGCAGTATTTT.

The chain links TRBV7-8 to TRBJ2-1; 10 nucleotides align to TRBD2. V trimming: 5 bases; J trimming: 5 bases; junction bases outside the gene matches: 9. Germline CDR1 and CDR2: SGHVS and FQNEAQ. The CDR3 has 16 residues. The CDR3 region is CASSLKRAGGNNEQFF. The CDR3 coding sequence is TGTGCCAGCAGCCTGAAAAGAGCGGGAGGGAACAATGAGCAGTTCTTC.

V gene TRBV28 combines with J gene TRBJ1-5; the match to TRBD1 covers 8 bases. Trimming cost V 5 bases and J 5 bases; bases outside gene matches: 8. The CDR3 runs 15 residues. CDR1 and CDR2 (germline): MDHEN, SYDVKM. The CDR3 DNA sequence: TGTGCCAGCAGTCCGGCGGACAGGGATCATCAGCCCCAGCATTTT. Residues: CASSPADRDHQPQHF.

The genes are TRBV20-1 and TRBJ1-5, with a weak D call TRBD1 (5 bases). The germline V and J ends were trimmed by 3 bases and 0 bases, with 9 bases remaining between them. Germline loops: CDR1 DFQATT, CDR2 SNEGSKA (reference sequence). The length of the CDR3 is 14 residues. The CDR3 sequence: CSASGGDSNQPQHF. CDR3 nucleotide sequence: TGCAGTGCTAGCGGGGGGGATAGCAATCAGCCCCAGCATTTT.

The chain combines TRBV7-9 with TRBJ1-1; TRBD1 matches at 8 bases. The V gene end was trimmed by 6 bases and the J gene end by 3 bases; junction bases not matched to a gene: 3. Germline-derived CDR1 and CDR2 are SEHNR and FQNEAQ (reference sequence). The CDR3 runs 13 residues. Written as DNA, the CDR3 is TGTGCCAGCAGAACGACAGGGGACACTGAAGCTTTCTTT. It codes for CASRTTGDTEAFF.

This clonotype appeared a few times. The genes are TRBV5-1 and TRBJ2-5, with 11 bases aligning to TRBD2. This CDR3 is 17 amino acids long. Looked up from germline, CDR1 is SGHRS and CDR2 is YFSETQ. The trim removed 0 bases at V and 4 bases at J, leaving 8 bases unmatched. CDR3 region: CASSLDLAGGLRETQYF. DNA of the CDR3: TGCGCCAGCAGCTTGGACCTAGCGGGAGGATTGAGAGAGACCCAGTACTTC.

V usage is TRBV20-1 and J usage is TRBJ1-5; TRBD1 matches 8 bases. The CDR3 is 13 residues long. Trimming took 3 bases from V and 4 from J; bases not matched to a gene: 2. The V gene's germline CDR1 is DFQATT and CDR2 SNEGSKA (reference sequence). CDR3 sequence: CSARTGENQPQHF. The CDR3 DNA is TGCAGTGCTAGGACAGGGGAGAATCAGCCCCAGCATTTT.

This sequence joins TRBV4-1 and TRBJ2-1; D is tentatively TRBD1 or TRBD2 (5 bases each). The J call may not be correct, given that the DNA end is closer to TRBJ2-7. CDR3 length: 16 amino acids. Germline values: CDR1 MGHRA, CDR2 YSYEKL. CDR3 residues: CASSQATGPHYNEQYF. The CDR3 DNA reads TGCGCCAGCAGCCAGGCTACGGGACCACATTACAATGAGCAGTACTTC.